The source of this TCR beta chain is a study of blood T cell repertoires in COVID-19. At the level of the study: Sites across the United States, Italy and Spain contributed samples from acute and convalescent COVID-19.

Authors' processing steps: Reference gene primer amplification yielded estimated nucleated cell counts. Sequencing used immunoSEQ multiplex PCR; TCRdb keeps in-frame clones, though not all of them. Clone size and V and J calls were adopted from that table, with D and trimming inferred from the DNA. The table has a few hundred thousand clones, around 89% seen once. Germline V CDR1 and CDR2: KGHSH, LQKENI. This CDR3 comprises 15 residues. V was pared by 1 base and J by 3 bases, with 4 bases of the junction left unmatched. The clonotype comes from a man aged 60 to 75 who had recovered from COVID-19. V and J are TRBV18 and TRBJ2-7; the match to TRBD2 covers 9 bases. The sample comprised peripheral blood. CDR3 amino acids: CASSPLAGADYEQYF. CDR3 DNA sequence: TGTGCCAGCTCACCACTAGCGGGAGCCGACTACGAGCAGTACTTC.